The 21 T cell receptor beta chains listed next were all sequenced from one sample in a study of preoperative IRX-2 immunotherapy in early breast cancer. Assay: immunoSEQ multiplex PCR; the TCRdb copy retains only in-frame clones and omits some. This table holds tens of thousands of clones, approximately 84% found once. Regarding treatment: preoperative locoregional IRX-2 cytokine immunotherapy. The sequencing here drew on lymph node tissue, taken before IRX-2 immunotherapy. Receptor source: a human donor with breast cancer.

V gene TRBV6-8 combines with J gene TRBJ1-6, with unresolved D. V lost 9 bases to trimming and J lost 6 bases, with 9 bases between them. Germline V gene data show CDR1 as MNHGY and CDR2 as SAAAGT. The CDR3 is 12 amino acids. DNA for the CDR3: TGTGCCAGTTCCGACCCTAATTCACCCCTCCACTTT. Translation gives CASSDPNSPLHF.

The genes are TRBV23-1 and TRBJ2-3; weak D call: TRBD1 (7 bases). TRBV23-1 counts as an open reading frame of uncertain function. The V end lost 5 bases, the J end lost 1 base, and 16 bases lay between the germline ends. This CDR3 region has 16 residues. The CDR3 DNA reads TGCGCCAGCAGTGCTGGAACAGGGGAGGGCACAGATACGCAGTATTTT. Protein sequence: CASSAGTGEGTDTQYF.

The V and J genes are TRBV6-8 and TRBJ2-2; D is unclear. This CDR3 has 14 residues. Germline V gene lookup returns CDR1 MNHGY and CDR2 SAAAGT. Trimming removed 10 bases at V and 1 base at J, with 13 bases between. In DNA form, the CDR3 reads TGTGCCATCAGGATACAAATGAACACCGGGGAGCTGTTTTTT. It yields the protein CAIRIQMNTGELFF.

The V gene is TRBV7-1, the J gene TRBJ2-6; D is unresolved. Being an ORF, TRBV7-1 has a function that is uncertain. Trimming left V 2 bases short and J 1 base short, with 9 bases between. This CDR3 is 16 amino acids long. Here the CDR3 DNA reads TGTGCCAGCAGCTCAAGACCGAAATCTGGGGCCAACGTCCTGACTTTC. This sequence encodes CASSSRPKSGANVLTF.

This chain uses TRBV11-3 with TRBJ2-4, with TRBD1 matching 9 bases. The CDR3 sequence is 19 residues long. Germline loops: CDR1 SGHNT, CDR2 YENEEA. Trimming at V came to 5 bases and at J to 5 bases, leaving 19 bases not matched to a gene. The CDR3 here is CASSVFRDRDSRRENIQYF. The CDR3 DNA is TGTGCCAGCAGCGTATTCCGGGACAGGGATTCGAGGAGGGAAAACATTCAGTACTTC.

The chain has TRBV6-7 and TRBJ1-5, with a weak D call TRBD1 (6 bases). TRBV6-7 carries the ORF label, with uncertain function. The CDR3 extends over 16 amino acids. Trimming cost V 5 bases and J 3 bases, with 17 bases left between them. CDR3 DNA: TGTGCCAGCAGTGAAGATCCGGGGGGCTACAATCAGCCCCAGCATTTT. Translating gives CASSEDPGGYNQPQHF.

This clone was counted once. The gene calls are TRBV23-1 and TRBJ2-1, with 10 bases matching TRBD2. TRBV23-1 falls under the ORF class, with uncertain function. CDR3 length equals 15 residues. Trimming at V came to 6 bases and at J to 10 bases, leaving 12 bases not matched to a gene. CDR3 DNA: TGCGCCAGCAGCCAAGAAGAGCGGGGGGGCCGCGAGCAGTTCTTC. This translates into CASSQEERGGREQFF.

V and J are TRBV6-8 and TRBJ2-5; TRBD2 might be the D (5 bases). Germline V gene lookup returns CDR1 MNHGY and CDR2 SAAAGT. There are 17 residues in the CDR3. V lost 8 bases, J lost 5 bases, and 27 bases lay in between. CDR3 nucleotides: TGTGCCAGCTATGATGGGGAAGGGAGACTCGTACGGGAGACCCAGTACTTC. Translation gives CASYDGEGRLVRETQYF.

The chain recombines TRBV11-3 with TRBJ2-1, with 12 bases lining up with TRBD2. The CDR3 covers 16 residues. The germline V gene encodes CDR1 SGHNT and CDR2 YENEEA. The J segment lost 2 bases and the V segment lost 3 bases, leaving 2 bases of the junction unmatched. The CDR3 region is CASSLLAGGTYNEQFF. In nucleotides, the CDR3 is TGTGCCAGCAGCTTGCTAGCGGGGGGGACCTACAATGAGCAGTTCTTC.

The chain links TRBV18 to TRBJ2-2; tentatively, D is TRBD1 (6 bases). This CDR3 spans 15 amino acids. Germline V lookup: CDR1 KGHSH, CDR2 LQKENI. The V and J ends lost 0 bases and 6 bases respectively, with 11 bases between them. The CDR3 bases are TGTGCCAGCTCACCACCCCAGGGGATGTCCGGGGAGCTGTTTTTT. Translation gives CASSPPQGMSGELFF.

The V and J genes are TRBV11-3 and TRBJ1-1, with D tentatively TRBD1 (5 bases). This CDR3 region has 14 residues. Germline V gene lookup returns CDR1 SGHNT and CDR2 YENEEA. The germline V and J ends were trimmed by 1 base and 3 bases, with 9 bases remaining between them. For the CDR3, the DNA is TGTGCCAGCAGCTTAGGGAGGGGACACACTGAAGCTTTCTTT. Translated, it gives CASSLGRGHTEAFF.

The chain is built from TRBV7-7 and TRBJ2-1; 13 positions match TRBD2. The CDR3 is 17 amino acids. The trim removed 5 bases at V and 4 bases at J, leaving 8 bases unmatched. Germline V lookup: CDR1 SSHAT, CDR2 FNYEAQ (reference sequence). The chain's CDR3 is CASSQETSGGLYNEQFF. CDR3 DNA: TGTGCCAGCAGCCAAGAGACTAGCGGGGGGTTATACAATGAGCAGTTCTTC.

The CDR3: CASSSGLAGYEQYF. The CDR3 DNA reads as TGTGCCAGCAGCTCGGGACTAGCGGGGTACGAGCAGTACTTC. The chain recombines TRBV11-3 with TRBJ2-7; TRBD2 aligns across 13 bases. J gave up 4 bases and V 4 bases, and 1 base lay outside the gene matches. The CDR3 extends over 14 amino acids. Germline V gene data show CDR1 as SGHNT and CDR2 as YENEEA. The entire variable domain, with the rest obtained from reference TRBV11-3 and TRBJ2-7, is as follows: EAGVVQSPRYKIIEKKQPVAFWCNPISGHNTLYWYLQNLGQGPELLIRYENEEAVDDSQLPKDRFSAERLKGVDSTLKIQPAELGDSAVYLCASSSGLAGYEQYFGPGTRLTVT.

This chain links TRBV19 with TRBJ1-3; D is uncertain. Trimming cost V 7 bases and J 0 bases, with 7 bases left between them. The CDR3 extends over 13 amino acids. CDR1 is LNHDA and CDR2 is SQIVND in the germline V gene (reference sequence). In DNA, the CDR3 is TGTGCCAGTAACCCCATCTCTGGAAACACCATATATTTT. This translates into CASNPISGNTIYF.

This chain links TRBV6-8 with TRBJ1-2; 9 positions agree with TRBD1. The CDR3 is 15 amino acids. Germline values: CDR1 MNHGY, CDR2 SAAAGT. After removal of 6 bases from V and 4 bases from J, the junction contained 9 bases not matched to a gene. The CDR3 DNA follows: TGTGCCAGCAGCCCTGGGGACAGGGATTTCTATGGCTACACCTTC. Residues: CASSPGDRDFYGYTF.

The chain's CDR3 is CASGQGEWVDEQFF. CDR3 nucleotides: TGTGCCAGCGGACAGGGAGAGTGGGTCGATGAGCAGTTCTTC. The chain combines TRBV28 with TRBJ2-1; 8 nucleotides align to TRBD1. Trimming at V came to 8 bases and at J to 8 bases, leaving 11 bases not matched to a gene. Germline V lookup: CDR1 MDHEN, CDR2 SYDVKM. There are 14 residues in the CDR3. Together with reference TRBV28 and TRBJ2-1, the CDR3 gives the full variable domain: DVKVTQSSRYLVKRTGEKVFLECVQDMDHENMFWYRQDPGLGLRLIYFSYDVKMKEKGDIPEGYSVSREKKERFSLILESASTNQTSMYLCASGQGEWVDEQFFGPGTRLTVL.

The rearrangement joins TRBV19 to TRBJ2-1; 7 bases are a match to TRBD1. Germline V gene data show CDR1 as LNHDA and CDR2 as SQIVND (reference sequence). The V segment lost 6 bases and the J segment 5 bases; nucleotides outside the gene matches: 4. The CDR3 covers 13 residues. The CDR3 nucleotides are TGTGCCAGTAGCGGACAGGTCCACAATGAGCAGTTCTTC. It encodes CASSGQVHNEQFF.

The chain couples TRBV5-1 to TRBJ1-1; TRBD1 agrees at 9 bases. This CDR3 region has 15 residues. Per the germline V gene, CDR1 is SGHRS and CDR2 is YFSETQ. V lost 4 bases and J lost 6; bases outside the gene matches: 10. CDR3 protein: CASSRSGQGGPEAFF. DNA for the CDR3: TGCGCCAGCAGCCGCTCGGGACAGGGAGGTCCTGAAGCTTTCTTT.

CDR3: CASDPRGELNTEAFF. For the CDR3, the DNA is TGTGCTAGTGACCCCAGGGGGGAGCTGAACACTGAAGCTTTCTTT. The genes are TRBV12-5 and TRBJ1-1, with 7 bases aligning to TRBD1. The CDR3 runs 15 residues. Germline CDR1 LGHNT, CDR2 FRNRAP. V lost 7 bases and J lost 0; bases outside the gene matches: 8.

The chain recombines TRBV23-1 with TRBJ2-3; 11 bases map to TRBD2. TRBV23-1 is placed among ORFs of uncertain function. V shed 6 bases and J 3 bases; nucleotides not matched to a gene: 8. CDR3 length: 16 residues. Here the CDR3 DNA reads TGCGCCAGCAGCCAACTTACTAGCGGGGGTACAGATACGCAGTATTTT. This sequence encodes CASSQLTSGGTDTQYF.

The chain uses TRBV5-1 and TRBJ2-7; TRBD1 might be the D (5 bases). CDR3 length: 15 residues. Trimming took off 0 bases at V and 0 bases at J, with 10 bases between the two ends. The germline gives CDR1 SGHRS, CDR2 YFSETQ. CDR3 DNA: TGCGCCAGCAGCTTGGGGAGAGACAGCTCCTACGAGCAGTACTTC. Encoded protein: CASSLGRDSSYEQYF.